The clone carrying this T cell receptor (beta chain) has just one count. Its antigen remains unidentified. This specimen comes from a study of Ad26.COV2.S vaccination and SARS-CoV-2 variants. Study-level results: Reportedly, after vaccination the spike-specific CD8+ and CD4+ T cell responses displayed substantial breadth. Non-spike TCR breadth did not differ much between vaccine and placebo recipients.

The treatment denotes: 19 received Ad26.COV2.S at low or high dose, single or two shots; a few received placebo; per-sample allocation not given. Sampling was performed 63 days after the first vaccine or placebo injection. J gave up 7 bases and V 0 bases, and 5 bases lay outside the gene matches. CDR1 is SGHRS and CDR2 is YFSETQ in the germline V gene. This CDR3 is 14 amino acids long. Profiled with immunoSEQ multiplex PCR; TCRdb holds only in-frame clones, not every one. The sample holds 400,000 to 500,000 clones, 88% seen once. This sample comprised peripheral blood, obtained in a trial of Ad26.COV2.S vaccine versus placebo. The chain combines TRBV5-1 with TRBJ2-7; TRBD1 matches at 9 bases. The sequence was obtained from a person between 18 and 65 years old who received the Ad26.COV2.S COVID-19 vaccine or a placebo. The DNA for the CDR3 is TGCGCCAGCAGCTTGGAACAGGGGGCGGAAGAGCAGTACTTC. Its translation is CASSLEQGAEEQYF. Drawing the rest from reference TRBV5-1 and TRBJ2-7, the complete variable domain is KAGVTQTPRYLIKTRGQQVTLSCSPISGHRSVSWYQQTPGQGLQFLFEYFSETQRNKGNFPGRFSGRQFSNSRSEMNVSTLELGDSALYLCASSLEQGAEEQYFGPGTRLTVT.